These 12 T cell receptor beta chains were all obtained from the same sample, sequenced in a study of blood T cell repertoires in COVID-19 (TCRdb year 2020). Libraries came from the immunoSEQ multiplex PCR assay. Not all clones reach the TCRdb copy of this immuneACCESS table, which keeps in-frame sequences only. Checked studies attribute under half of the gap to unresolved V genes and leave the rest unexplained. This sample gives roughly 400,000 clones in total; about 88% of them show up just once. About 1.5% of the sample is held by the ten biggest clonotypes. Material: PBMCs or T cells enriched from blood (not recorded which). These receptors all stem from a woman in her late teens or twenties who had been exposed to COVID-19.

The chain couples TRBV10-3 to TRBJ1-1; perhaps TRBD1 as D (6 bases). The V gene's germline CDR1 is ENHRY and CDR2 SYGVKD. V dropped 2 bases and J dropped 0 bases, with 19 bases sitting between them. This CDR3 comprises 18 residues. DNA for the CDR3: TGTGCCATCAGTGAGGCGGACATACTGGGGGCGATGAACACTGAAGCTTTCTTT. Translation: CAISEADILGAMNTEAFF.

CDR3 coding DNA: TGTGCCAGCAGCCCCCGCGACGGGAGTTTTTTCACAGATACGCAGTATTTT. Translating gives CASSPRDGSFFTDTQYF. The chain is built from TRBV7-3 and TRBJ2-3; D may be TRBD2 (6 bases). Germline V CDR1 and CDR2: SGHTA, FQGTGA. Trimming shortened V by 5 bases and J by 2 bases, and 20 bases separated the two germline ends. The CDR3 totals 17 residues. Supplemented by reference TRBV7-3 and TRBJ2-3, the full variable domain reads GAGVSQTPSNKVTEKGKYVELRCDPISGHTALYWYRQSLGQGPEFLIYFQGTGAADDSGLPNDRFFAVRPEGSVSTLKIQRTERGDSAVYLCASSPRDGSFFTDTQYFGPGTRLTVL.

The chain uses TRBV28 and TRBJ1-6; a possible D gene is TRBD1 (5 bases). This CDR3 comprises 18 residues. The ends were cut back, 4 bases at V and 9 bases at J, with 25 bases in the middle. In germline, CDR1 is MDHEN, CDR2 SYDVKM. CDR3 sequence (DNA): TGTGCCAGCAGTTCTCCTCTCGGGACTGGGCTGGAATTTTCACCCCTCCACTTT. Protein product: CASSSPLGTGLEFSPLHF. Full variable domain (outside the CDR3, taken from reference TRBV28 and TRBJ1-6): DVKVTQSSRYLVKRTGEKVFLECVQDMDHENMFWYRQDPGLGLRLIYFSYDVKMKEKGDIPEGYSVSREKKERFSLILESASTNQTSMYLCASSSPLGTGLEFSPLHFGNGTRLTVT.

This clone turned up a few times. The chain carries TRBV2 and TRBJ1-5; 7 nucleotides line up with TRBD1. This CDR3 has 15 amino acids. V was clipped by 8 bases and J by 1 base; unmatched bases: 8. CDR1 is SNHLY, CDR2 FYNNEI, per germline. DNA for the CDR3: TGTGCCAGCTCCACGGACAGGAACAGCAATCAGCCCCAGCATTTT. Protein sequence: CASSTDRNSNQPQHF.

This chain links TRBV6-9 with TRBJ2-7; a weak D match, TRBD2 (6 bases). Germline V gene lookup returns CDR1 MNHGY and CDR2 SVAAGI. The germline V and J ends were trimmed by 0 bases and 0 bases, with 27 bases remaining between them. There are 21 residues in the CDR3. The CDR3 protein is CASSYSGPGAGQGMNSYEQYF. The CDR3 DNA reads TGTGCCAGCAGTTATTCGGGTCCTGGGGCGGGGCAAGGAATGAACTCCTACGAGCAGTACTTC.

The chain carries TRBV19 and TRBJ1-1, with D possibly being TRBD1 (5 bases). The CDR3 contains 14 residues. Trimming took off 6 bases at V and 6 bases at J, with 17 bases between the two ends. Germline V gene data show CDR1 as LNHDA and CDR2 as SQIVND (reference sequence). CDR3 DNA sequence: TGTGCCAGTAGACCGACAGTCAGCATTTCTGAAGCTTTCTTT. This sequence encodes CASRPTVSISEAFF. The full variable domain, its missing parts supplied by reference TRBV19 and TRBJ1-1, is DGGITQSPKYLFRKEGQNVTLSCEQNLNHDAMYWYRQDPGQGLRLIYYSQIVNDFQKGDIAEGYSVSREKKESFPLTVTSAQKNPTAFYLCASRPTVSISEAFFGQGTRLTVV.

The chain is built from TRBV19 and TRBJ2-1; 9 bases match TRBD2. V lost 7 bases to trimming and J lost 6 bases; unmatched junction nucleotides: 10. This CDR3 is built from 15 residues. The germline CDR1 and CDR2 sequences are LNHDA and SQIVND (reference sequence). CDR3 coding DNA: TGTGCCAGTACCCGGGGGCGTAGCGGGGGCAATGAGCAGTTCTTC. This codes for CASTRGRSGGNEQFF.

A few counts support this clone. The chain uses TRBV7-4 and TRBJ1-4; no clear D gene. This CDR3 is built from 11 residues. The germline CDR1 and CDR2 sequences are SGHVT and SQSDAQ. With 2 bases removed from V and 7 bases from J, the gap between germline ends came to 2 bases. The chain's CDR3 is CASSLLEKLFF. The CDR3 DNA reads TGTGCCAGCAGCTTACTTGAAAAACTGTTTTTT.

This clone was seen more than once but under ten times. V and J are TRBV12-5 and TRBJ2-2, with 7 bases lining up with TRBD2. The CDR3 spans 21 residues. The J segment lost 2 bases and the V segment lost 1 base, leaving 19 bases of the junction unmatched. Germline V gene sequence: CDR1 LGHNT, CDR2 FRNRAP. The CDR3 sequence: CASGLAARGVLTRDNTGELFF. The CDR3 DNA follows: TGTGCTAGTGGTTTGGCCGCCCGGGGGGTCTTGACCAGGGACAACACCGGGGAGCTGTTTTTT.

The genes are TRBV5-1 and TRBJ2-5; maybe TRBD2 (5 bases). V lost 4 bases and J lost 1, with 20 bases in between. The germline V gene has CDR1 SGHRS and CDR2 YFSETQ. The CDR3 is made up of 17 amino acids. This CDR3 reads CASSPSPRLALQETQYF. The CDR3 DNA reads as TGCGCCAGCAGCCCCTCCCCGCGGCTAGCACTCCAAGAGACCCAGTACTTC.

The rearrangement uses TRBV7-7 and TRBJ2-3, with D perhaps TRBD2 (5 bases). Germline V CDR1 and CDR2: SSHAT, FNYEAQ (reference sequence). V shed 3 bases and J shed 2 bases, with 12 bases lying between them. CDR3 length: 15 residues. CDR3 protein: CASSFSVLSTDTQYF. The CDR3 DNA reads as TGTGCCAGCAGCTTTAGCGTTCTTTCCACAGATACGCAGTATTTT. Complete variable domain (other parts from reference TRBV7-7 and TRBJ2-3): GAGVSQSPRYKVTKRGQDVTLRCDPISSHATLYWYQQALGQGPEFLTYFNYEAQPDKSGLPSDRFSAERPEGSISTLTIQRTEQRDSAMYRCASSFSVLSTDTQYFGPGTRLTVL.

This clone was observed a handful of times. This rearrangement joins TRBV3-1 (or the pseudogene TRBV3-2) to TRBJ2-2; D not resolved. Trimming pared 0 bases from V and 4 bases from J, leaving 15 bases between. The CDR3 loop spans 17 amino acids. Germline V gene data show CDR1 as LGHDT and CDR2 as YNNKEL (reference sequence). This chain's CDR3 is CASSQDLRQRGTGELFF. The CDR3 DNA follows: TGTGCCAGCAGCCAAGATCTTCGGCAGCGAGGCACCGGGGAGCTGTTTTTT.